This is a list of T cell receptor beta chains from one sample in a study of cytomegalovirus exposure and HLA in healthy donors. Sequenced by immunoSEQ multiplex PCR; TCRdb stores in-frame clones only, minus some. The data contain about 130,000 clones, approximately 77% of them singletons. Sequencing was done on a sample of PBMCs. The origin of the receptors is a man aged 30 to 39 in good health and CMV-seronegative. The CDR3 runs from the conserved cysteine through the conserved F or W. A D gene is named only where the DNA matches it firmly. Clone size, where shown, is once, few, many, or a class for clones that have expanded.

clone size	V gene	J gene	D gene	CDR3 protein	CDR3 DNA
NA	TRBV28	TRBJ2-3	TRBD1	CASSLVQGYRTDTQYF	TGTGCCAGCAGTTTAGTACAGGGGTATAGGACAGATACGCAGTATTTT
NA	TRBV7-9	TRBJ2-1	NA	CASSLPGASSYNEQFF	TGTGCCAGCAGCCTGCCAGGGGCTAGCTCCTACAATGAGCAGTTCTTC
NA	TRBV6-1	TRBJ2-1	TRBD1	CASRTGSFSYNEQFF	TGTGCCAGCAGGACAGGGTCGTTCTCCTACAATGAGCAGTTCTTC
NA	TRBV6-5	TRBJ2-5	NA	CASRVRDLYQETQYF	TGTGCCAGCAGAGTCCGGGATTTGTACCAAGAGACCCAGTACTTC
NA	TRBV28	TRBJ2-5	TRBD2	CASSLWGSGRAGGEETQYF	TGTGCCAGCAGTTTATGGGGTAGCGGGAGGGCCGGAGGCGAAGAGACCCAGTACTTC
NA	TRBV13	TRBJ2-3	NA	CASHRAHTDTQYF	TGTGCCAGCCACCGCGCGCACACAGATACGCAGTATTTT
NA	TRBV11-2	TRBJ2-1	NA	CASSLLGGGSNEQFF	TGTGCCAGCAGCCTACTGGGCGGGGGCTCAAATGAGCAGTTCTTC
few	TRBV25-1	TRBJ2-2	TRBD1	CASSNSGTGTTGELFF	TGTGCCAGCAGCAATTCCGGGACAGGGACCACCGGGGAGCTGTTTTTT
NA	TRBV5-4	TRBJ2-1	TRBD2	CASSLGRTSGNDEQFF	TGTGCCAGCAGCTTGGGGAGGACTAGCGGGAATGATGAGCAGTTCTTC
NA	TRBV12-5	TRBJ1-1	TRBD1	CASGLVRPGGNTEAFF	TGTGCTAGTGGTTTGGTAAGGCCAGGGGGGAACACTGAAGCTTTCTTT
NA	TRBV6-1	TRBJ1-2	TRBD1	CASSGTGEVGYHYGYTF	TGTGCCAGCAGTGGAACAGGGGAGGTTGGTTATCACTATGGCTACACCTTC
NA	TRBV29-1	TRBJ2-2	NA	CSVAGRPGELFF	TGCAGCGTTGCTGGGAGGCCCGGGGAGCTGTTTTTT
NA	TRBV6-4	TRBJ1-6	TRBD1	CASSQTGRNSPLHF	TGTGCCAGCAGTCAGACAGGGAGAAATTCACCCCTCCACTTT